The 15 T cell receptor beta chains below were found in one sample sequenced in a study of OX40 agonist ivuxolimab in advanced cancers. TCRdb's table, derived via immunoSEQ multiplex PCR, lists solely in-frame clones and lacks some. The sample contains nearly 65,000 clones, over 80% of which appear only once. The sample consisted of CD4+ or CD8+ T cells sorted from blood, taken in a trial of the OX40 agonist ivuxolimab. These receptor sequences come from an adult with an advanced solid tumor such as melanoma, head and neck, liver or kidney cancer.

The chain uses TRBV5-1 and TRBJ1-6, with D unclear. CDR1 is SGHRS, CDR2 YFSETQ, per germline. This CDR3 is built from 14 residues. Trimming stripped 0 bases from V and 9 bases from J, with 10 bases between. The CDR3 nucleotides are TGCGCCAGCAGCTTGGGGGTTTCAGGTTCACCCCTCCACTTT. Its translation: CASSLGVSGSPLHF. Complete variable domain (other parts from reference TRBV5-1 and TRBJ1-6): KAGVTQTPRYLIKTRGQQVTLSCSPISGHRSVSWYQQTPGQGLQFLFEYFSETQRNKGNFPGRFSGRQFSNSRSEMNVSTLELGDSALYLCASSLGVSGSPLHFGNGTRLTVT.

This chain uses TRBV5-1 with TRBJ2-7; 8 nucleotides agree with TRBD1. V was pared by 4 bases and J by 4 bases, with 10 bases of the junction left unmatched. This CDR3 has 15 residues. Germline V CDR1 and CDR2: SGHRS, YFSETQ. CDR3 nucleotides: TGCGCCAGCAGCCAATACCAACAGGGGGAATACGAGCAGTACTTC. Encoded protein: CASSQYQQGEYEQYF. The full variable domain, rest sourced from reference TRBV5-1 and TRBJ2-7, is KAGVTQTPRYLIKTRGQQVTLSCSPISGHRSVSWYQQTPGQGLQFLFEYFSETQRNKGNFPGRFSGRQFSNSRSEMNVSTLELGDSALYLCASSQYQQGEYEQYFGPGTRLTVT.

V usage is TRBV5-5 and J usage is TRBJ2-7, with D possibly matching TRBD1 (5 bases). Germline V CDR1 and CDR2: SGHKS, YYEKEE (reference sequence). Between the trimmed V and J ends, which lost 4 bases and 2 bases, there was a span of 10 bases. The CDR3 loop spans 13 amino acids. As DNA, the CDR3 is TGTGCCAGCAGCCACAGGAGTACCTACGAGCAGTACTTC. Its translation is CASSHRSTYEQYF.

The rearrangement joins TRBV9 to TRBJ2-3; 8 bases align to TRBD2. The trim removed 6 bases at V and 4 bases at J, leaving 10 bases unmatched. Germline V gene lookup returns CDR1 SGDLS and CDR2 YYNGEE. This CDR3 comprises 15 residues. The CDR3 reads CASNVAGGPPDTQYF. The CDR3 DNA is TGTGCCAGCAATGTGGCGGGGGGCCCCCCAGATACGCAGTATTTT.

This clone was seen once. The CDR3 spells CASSAWWDRGSGANVLTF. The CDR3 nucleotides read TGTGCCAGCAGTGCCTGGTGGGACAGGGGCTCTGGGGCCAACGTCCTGACTTTC. The chain joins TRBV25-1 to TRBJ2-6; 10 nucleotides agree with TRBD1. CDR1 and CDR2 (germline): MGHDK, SYGVNS. CDR3 length: 18 residues. V shed 4 bases, J shed 0 bases, and the junction held 6 bases outside the gene matches.

This chain uses TRBV25-1 with TRBJ1-2, with D hard to call. V lost 2 bases, J lost 3 bases, and 4 bases lay in between. The CDR3 is 12 amino acids. Germline CDR1 reads MGHDK; CDR2 reads SYGVNS. The DNA of the CDR3 is TGTGCCAGCAGTGAAACAGACTATGGCTACACCTTC. This sequence encodes CASSETDYGYTF.

The rearrangement joins TRBV28 to TRBJ2-7; tentative D call: TRBD1 (6 bases). This CDR3 is 14 amino acids long. The V gene's germline CDR1 is MDHEN and CDR2 SYDVKM. V was clipped by 2 bases and J by 2 bases, with 10 bases between them. For the CDR3, the DNA is TGTGCCAGCAGTTTAACAGGGTACGCCTACGAGCAGTACGTC. Translated, it gives CASSLTGYAYEQYV.

The CDR3 region is CASSVQPGAPGETQYF. DNA for the CDR3: TGTGCCAGCAGCGTCCAACCGGGGGCGCCAGGGGAGACCCAGTACTTC. The chain carries TRBV9 and TRBJ2-5; D is tentatively TRBD1 or TRBD2 (6 bases each). V was clipped by 2 bases and J by 5 bases, with 19 bases between them. This CDR3 has 16 amino acids. CDR1 SGDLS and CDR2 YYNGEE come from the germline V gene.

This rearrangement joins TRBV14 to TRBJ2-3; D gene ambiguous. The germline CDR1 and CDR2 sequences are SGHDN and FVKESK. Trimming left V 0 bases short and J 5 bases short, with 18 bases between. The CDR3 runs to 17 residues. CDR3 region: CASSQESPWEWGDTQYF. The DNA of the CDR3 is TGTGCCAGCAGCCAAGAATCCCCCTGGGAATGGGGAGATACGCAGTATTTT.

This chain joins TRBV6-1 and TRBJ2-1, with D possibly TRBD1 on 6 matching bases. The CDR3 has 16 residues. Trimming stripped 4 bases from V and 3 bases from J, with 16 bases between. Germline V gene sequence: CDR1 MNHNS, CDR2 SASEGT. The CDR3, as DNA: TGTGCCAGCAGTGCAGGGGACGGGAACTTCTACAATGAGCAGTTCTTC. Translated: CASSAGDGNFYNEQFF.

This clone was seen only a few times. J is TRBJ2-1 and V is TRBV5-1; D ambiguous. The CDR3 length is 15 residues. The V gene's germline CDR1 is SGHRS and CDR2 YFSETQ. V lost 4 bases to trimming and J lost 3 bases, with 14 bases between them. The CDR3, as DNA: TGCGCCAGCAGCCTTGTTCCTGGCGACTACAATGAGCAGTTCTTC. It translates to CASSLVPGDYNEQFF.

This clone was seen a single time. V is TRBV11-2 and J is TRBJ2-1, with D maybe TRBD1 (5 bases). Between the trimmed V and J ends, which lost 2 bases and 0 bases, there was a span of 5 bases. Germline values: CDR1 SGHAT, CDR2 FQNNGV. The CDR3 totals 14 residues. As DNA, the CDR3 is TGTGCCAGCAGCTTAACAGGCTCCTACAATGAGCAGTTCTTC. Protein sequence: CASSLTGSYNEQFF.

The J gene is TRBJ2-5, the V gene TRBV6-6; no definite D call. Trimming stripped 0 bases from V and 1 base from J, with 6 bases between. This CDR3 spans 14 amino acids. Germline assignment: CDR1 MNHNY and CDR2 SVGAGI (reference sequence). The CDR3 region is CASSYSDRQETQYF. The CDR3 DNA reads TGTGCCAGCAGTTACTCAGACCGCCAAGAGACCCAGTACTTC.

The gene calls are TRBV6-5 and TRBJ2-3; no reliable D call. Germline V lookup: CDR1 MNHEY, CDR2 SVGAGI. The CDR3 has 13 amino acids. V dropped 2 bases and J dropped 2 bases, with 5 bases sitting between them. CDR3 sequence (DNA): TGTGCCAGCAGTTACCAAGACACAGATACGCAGTATTTT. It translates to CASSYQDTDTQYF.

The V and J genes are TRBV5-1 and TRBJ2-1; TRBD2 aligns across 9 bases. J was trimmed by 7 bases and V by 6 bases; bases with no gene match: 8. The CDR3 runs to 14 residues. Germline loops: CDR1 SGHRS, CDR2 YFSETQ. The CDR3 loop is CASTSGETGNEQFF. DNA for the CDR3: TGCGCCAGCACTAGCGGGGAAACCGGGAATGAGCAGTTCTTC.